The T cell receptor (beta chain) described here comes from a study of T-cell reconstitution after alpha-beta-depleted transplantation in children. Unique molecular identifiers were incorporated into the prepared TCRbeta library. Each CDR3 protein gets one entry after TCRdb re-called the PCR reads with MiXCR. This sample has approximately 980,000 distinct CDR3 sequences; around 30% occur once, and the top ten carry 25% to 35%. Trimming removed 5 bases at V and 5 bases at J, with 13 bases between. There are 14 residues in the CDR3. Per the germline V gene, CDR1 is MGHDK and CDR2 is SYGVNS. Specimen: PBMCs, mostly from graft donor cells, collected 360 days after TCRalphabeta/CD19-depleted stem cell transplant. This clonotype was sampled from a boy less than two years old who had a stem cell transplant for SCID, so the T cells may come from the graft donor. J is TRBJ1-5 and V is TRBV25-1; tentatively, D is TRBD1 (6 bases). The CDR3, as DNA: TGTGCCAGCAGTCCTGGGGACACTGATCAGCCCCAGCATTTT. Protein: CASSPGDTDQPQHF.